One sample yielded the 13 T cell receptor beta chains listed below, sequenced in a study of identical twins. TCRdb reprocessed the 5' RACE reads via MiXCR and lists one record per CDR3 protein. This table holds some 900,000 distinct CDR3 sequences, roughly 12% found once. This sample also belongs to another study, concerning yellow fever vaccine responses in identical twins.

The sequencing input was PBMCs. The receptors shown here come from a woman aged 18-29 years in good health.

Notes on this clonotype: The junction departs from germline at one end; a sequencing error may be responsible. J is TRBJ2-2 and V is TRBV12-3 or TRBV12-4, with D possibly being TRBD2 (5 bases). The CDR3 consists of 13 residues. The CDR3 coding sequence is TGTGCCACTAACCCCCGGGTGCCCGGGGAGCTGTCTTTT. Protein: CATNPRVPGELSF.

In this sample, this clonotype turned up a few times. The rearrangement joins TRBV6-5 to TRBJ1-1, with 9 bases identical to TRBD1. Looked up from germline, CDR1 is MNHEY and CDR2 is SVGAGI. The CDR3 runs to 13 residues. V dropped 2 bases and J dropped 8; count of bases not matched to a gene: 3. The CDR3 DNA reads as TGTGCCAGCAGTTACCGGACAGGGGAAGAAGCTTTCTTT. Translation: CASSYRTGEEAFF.

The CDR3 DNA reads TGTGCCAGCAGCCCCCCGACGGGGAGCGTCTATGAGCAGTTCTTC. It yields the protein CASSPPTGSVYEQFF. V is TRBV6-1 and J is TRBJ2-1, with TRBD2 as a possible D gene (5 bases). Germline assignment: CDR1 MNHNS and CDR2 SASEGT. The CDR3 is 15 residues long. The ends were cut back, 6 bases at V and 8 bases at J, with 20 bases in the middle.

This clonotype was counted a few times. The chain couples TRBV20-1 to TRBJ1-2; D gene uncertain. V was pared by 2 bases and J by 4 bases, with 8 bases between. This CDR3 comprises 12 residues. CDR1 is DFQATT and CDR2 is SNEGSKA in the germline V gene (reference sequence). The CDR3 sequence is CSARRTGYGYTF. Written as DNA, the CDR3 is TGCAGTGCTAGACGAACGGGCTATGGCTACACCTTC.

CDR3 region: CASSPQARTANTEAFF. CDR3 DNA sequence: TGCGCCAGCAGCCCCCAGGCGCGGACAGCAAACACTGAAGCTTTCTTT. The rearrangement links TRBV5-1 to TRBJ1-1, with D perhaps TRBD1 (6 bases). The length of the CDR3 is 16 residues. Looked up from germline, CDR1 is SGHRS and CDR2 is YFSETQ. Trimming removed 4 bases at V and 2 bases at J, with 18 bases between. The variable domain in full, with the rest retrieved from reference TRBV5-1 and TRBJ1-1, is KAGVTQTPRYLIKTRGQQVTLSCSPISGHRSVSWYQQTPGQGLQFLFEYFSETQRNKGNFPGRFSGRQFSNSRSEMNVSTLELGDSALYLCASSPQARTANTEAFFGQGTRLTVV.

This rearrangement joins TRBV28 to TRBJ1-1, with D uncertain. CDR1 and CDR2 (germline): MDHEN, SYDVKM. Trimming pared 3 bases from V and 4 bases from J, leaving 12 bases between. This CDR3 contains 14 residues. CDR3 DNA: TGTGCCAGCAGTTTGTGGGGTACCCGCACTGAAGCTTTCTTT. This gives the protein CASSLWGTRTEAFF.

This clonotype was seen more than once but under ten times. This chain connects TRBV5-8 to TRBJ2-7, with D maybe TRBD2 (5 bases). The ends were cut back, 7 bases at V and 6 bases at J, with 20 bases in the middle. The CDR3 is 14 amino acids. Germline V lookup: CDR1 SGHTS, CDR2 YDEGEE. The CDR3 nucleotides read TGTGCCAGCGGGTCGAACTCCGGGGTGGCCGAGCAGTACTTC. Protein sequence: CASGSNSGVAEQYF.

This clonotype was seen repeatedly, ten times or more. The chain has TRBV5-1 and TRBJ2-1, with 9 bases that match TRBD1. The length of the CDR3 is 16 residues. Losses at the gene ends were 4 bases for V and 2 bases for J; bases not matched to a gene: 7. Germline V gives CDR1 SGHRS, CDR2 YFSETQ. CDR3 sequence: CASSPGQGGTYNEQFF. The CDR3 DNA follows: TGCGCCAGCAGCCCGGGACAGGGAGGCACCTACAATGAGCAGTTCTTC.

This clonotype has just a few counts. The chain combines TRBV4-1 with TRBJ1-1; possible D gene TRBD1, 6 bases. Looked up from germline, CDR1 is MGHRA and CDR2 is YSYEKL. The CDR3 length is 14 residues. V lost 0 bases to trimming and J lost 4 bases, with 9 bases between them. The CDR3 is CASSQDPTGTEAFF. CDR3 DNA: TGCGCCAGCAGCCAAGATCCGACAGGCACTGAAGCTTTCTTT.

This clonotype was recorded many times. The genes are TRBV29-1 and TRBJ1-2, with 7 bases matching TRBD1. V shed 4 bases and J 8 bases; nucleotides not matched to a gene: 4. Per germline, CDR1 SQVTM and CDR2 ANQGSEA. CDR3 length: 11 amino acids. DNA of the CDR3: TGCAGCGTTGTAGGGGGCAGCGGCTACACCTTC. Its translation is CSVVGGSGYTF.

This clonotype turned up a few times. V gene TRBV28 combines with J gene TRBJ1-2; no definite D call. Germline V gives CDR1 MDHEN, CDR2 SYDVKM. Trimming took 7 bases from V and 5 from J, leaving 11 bases between them. This CDR3 comprises 12 residues. The CDR3 reads CASTAARYGYTF. Written as DNA, the CDR3 is TGTGCCAGCACAGCGGCTAGATATGGCTACACCTTC.

Ten or more counts support this clonotype. V and J are TRBV6-5 and TRBJ1-3, with 8 bases lining up with TRBD1. Germline values: CDR1 MNHEY, CDR2 SVGAGI. This CDR3 contains 15 residues. The V and J ends lost 2 bases and 3 bases, in that order; junction bases with no gene match: 3. CDR3 sequence: CASSYVGTGGNTIYF. The DNA for the CDR3 is TGTGCCAGCAGTTACGTCGGGACAGGTGGAAACACCATATATTTT.

This clonotype has more than one count but fewer than ten. The chain has TRBV5-4 and TRBJ2-7, with 9 positions matching TRBD2. The CDR3 spans 14 residues. Germline CDR1 reads SGHNT; CDR2 reads YYREEE (reference sequence). The V segment lost 3 bases and the J segment 2 bases; nucleotides outside the gene matches: 3. Written as DNA, the CDR3 is TGTGCCAGCAGCTCGACTAGCGGCCCCTACGAGCAGTACTTC. Translation: CASSSTSGPYEQYF.